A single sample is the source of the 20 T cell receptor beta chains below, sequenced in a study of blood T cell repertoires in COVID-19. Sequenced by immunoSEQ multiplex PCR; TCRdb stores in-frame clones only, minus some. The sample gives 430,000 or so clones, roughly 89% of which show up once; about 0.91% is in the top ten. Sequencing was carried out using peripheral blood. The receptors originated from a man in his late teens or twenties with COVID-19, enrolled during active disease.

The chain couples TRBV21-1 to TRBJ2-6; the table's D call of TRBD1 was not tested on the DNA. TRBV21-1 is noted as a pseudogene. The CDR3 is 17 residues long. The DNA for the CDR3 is TGTGCCAGCAGCTTCGGGACAGGGGGCCCTGGGGCCAACGTCCTGACTTTC. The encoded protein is CASSFGTGGPGANVLTF.

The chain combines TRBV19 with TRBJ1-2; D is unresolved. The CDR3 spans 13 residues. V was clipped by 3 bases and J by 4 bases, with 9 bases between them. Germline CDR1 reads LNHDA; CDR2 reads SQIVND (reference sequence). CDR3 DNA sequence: TGTGCCAGTAGTATGGTGGGAGCCTATGGCTACACCTTC. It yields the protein CASSMVGAYGYTF.

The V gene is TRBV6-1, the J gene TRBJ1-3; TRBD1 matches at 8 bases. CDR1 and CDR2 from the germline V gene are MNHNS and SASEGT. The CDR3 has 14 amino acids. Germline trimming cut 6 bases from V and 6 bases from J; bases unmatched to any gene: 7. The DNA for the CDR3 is TGTGCCAGCAGCCCCCGGACAGGGATAAACACCATATATTTT. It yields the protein CASSPRTGINTIYF.

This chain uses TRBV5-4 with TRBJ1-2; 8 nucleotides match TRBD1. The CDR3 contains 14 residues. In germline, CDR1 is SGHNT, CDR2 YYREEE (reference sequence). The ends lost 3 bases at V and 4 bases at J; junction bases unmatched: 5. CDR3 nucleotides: TGTGCCAGCAGCTGGACCGGGACAGGCTATGGCTACACCTTC. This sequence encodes CASSWTGTGYGYTF.

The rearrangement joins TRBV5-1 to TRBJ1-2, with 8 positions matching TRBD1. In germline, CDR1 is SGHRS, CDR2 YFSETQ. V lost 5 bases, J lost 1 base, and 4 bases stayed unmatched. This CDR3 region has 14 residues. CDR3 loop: CASRRDRNNYGYTF. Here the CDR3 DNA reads TGCGCCAGCAGACGGGACAGGAATAACTATGGCTACACCTTC. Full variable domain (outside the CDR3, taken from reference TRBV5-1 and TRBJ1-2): KAGVTQTPRYLIKTRGQQVTLSCSPISGHRSVSWYQQTPGQGLQFLFEYFSETQRNKGNFPGRFSGRQFSNSRSEMNVSTLELGDSALYLCASRRDRNNYGYTFGSGTRLTVV.

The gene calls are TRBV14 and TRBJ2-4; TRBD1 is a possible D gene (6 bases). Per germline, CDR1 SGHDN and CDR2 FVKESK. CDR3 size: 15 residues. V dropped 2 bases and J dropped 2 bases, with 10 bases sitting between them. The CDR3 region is CASSQLQGSKNIQYF. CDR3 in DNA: TGTGCCAGCAGCCAACTACAGGGATCCAAAAACATTCAGTACTTC.

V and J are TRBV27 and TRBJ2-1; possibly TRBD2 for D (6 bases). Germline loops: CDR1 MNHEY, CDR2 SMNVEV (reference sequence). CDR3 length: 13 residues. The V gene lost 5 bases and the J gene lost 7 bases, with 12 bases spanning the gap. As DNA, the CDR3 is TGTGCCAGCAGTGGTATGACTAGGAATGAGCAGTTCTTC. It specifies CASSGMTRNEQFF.

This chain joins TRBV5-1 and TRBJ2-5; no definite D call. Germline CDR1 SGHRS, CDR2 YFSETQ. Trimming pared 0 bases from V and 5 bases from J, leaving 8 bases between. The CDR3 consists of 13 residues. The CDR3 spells CASSLAPLETQYF. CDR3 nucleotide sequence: TGCGCCAGCAGCTTGGCCCCATTGGAGACCCAGTACTTC.

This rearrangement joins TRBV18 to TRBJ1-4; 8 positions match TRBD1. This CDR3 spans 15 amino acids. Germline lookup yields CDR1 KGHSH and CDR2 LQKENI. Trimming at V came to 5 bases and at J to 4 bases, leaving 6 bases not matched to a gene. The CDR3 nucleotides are TGTGCCAGCTCAGCAACGGACAGGGTTAATGAAAAACTGTTTTTT. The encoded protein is CASSATDRVNEKLFF.

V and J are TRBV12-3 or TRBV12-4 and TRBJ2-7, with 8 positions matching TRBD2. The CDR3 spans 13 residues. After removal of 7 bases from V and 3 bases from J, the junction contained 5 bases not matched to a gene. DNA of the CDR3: TGTGCCAGCACCCGGAGCGGGGGCTACGAGCAGTACTTC. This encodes CASTRSGGYEQYF.

CDR3 residues: CASSLEQGTTEAFF. The DNA for the CDR3 is TGCGCCAGCAGCTTGGAGCAGGGGACCACTGAAGCTTTCTTT. The chain links TRBV5-1 to TRBJ1-1; a weak D match, TRBD1 (6 bases). Trimming shortened V by 0 bases and J by 4 bases, and 10 bases separated the two germline ends. CDR1 and CDR2 (germline): SGHRS, YFSETQ. CDR3 length equals 14 residues.

This chain's CDR3 is CASSKAKAENTPYGYTF. Written as DNA, the CDR3 is TGTGCCAGCAGCAAAGCTAAGGCGGAGAACACCCCTTATGGCTACACCTTC. This sequence joins TRBV21-1 and TRBJ1-2. TRBV21-1 is labeled a pseudogene. The CDR3 has 17 residues.

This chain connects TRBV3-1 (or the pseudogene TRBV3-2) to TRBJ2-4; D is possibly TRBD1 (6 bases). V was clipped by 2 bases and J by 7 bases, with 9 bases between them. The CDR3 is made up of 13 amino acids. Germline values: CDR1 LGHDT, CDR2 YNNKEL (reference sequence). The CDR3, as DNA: TGTGCCAGCAGCCAACTGGACAGTAACATTCAGTACTTC. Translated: CASSQLDSNIQYF.

The CDR3 bases are TGTGCCAGCAGTACGGGACTTGTACAAGAGACCCAGTACTTC. Its protein product is CASSTGLVQETQYF. The V gene is TRBV6-6, the J gene TRBJ2-5; tentatively, D is TRBD2 (6 bases). Per germline, CDR1 MNHNY and CDR2 SVGAGI (reference sequence). Trimming removed 5 bases at V and 2 bases at J, with 12 bases between. The CDR3 runs to 14 residues.

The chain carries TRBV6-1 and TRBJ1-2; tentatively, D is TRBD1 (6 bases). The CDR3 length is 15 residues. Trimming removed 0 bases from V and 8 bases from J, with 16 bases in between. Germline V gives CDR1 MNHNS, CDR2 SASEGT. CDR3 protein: CASSEAAGAWGGYTF. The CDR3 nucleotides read TGTGCCAGCAGTGAAGCGGCAGGGGCCTGGGGAGGCTACACCTTC.

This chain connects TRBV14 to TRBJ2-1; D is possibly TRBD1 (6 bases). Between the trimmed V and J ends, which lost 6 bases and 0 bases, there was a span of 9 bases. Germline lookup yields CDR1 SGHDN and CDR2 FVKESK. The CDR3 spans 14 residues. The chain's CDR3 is CASRQDSSYNEQFF. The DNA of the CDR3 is TGTGCCAGCAGGCAGGACAGCTCCTACAATGAGCAGTTCTTC.

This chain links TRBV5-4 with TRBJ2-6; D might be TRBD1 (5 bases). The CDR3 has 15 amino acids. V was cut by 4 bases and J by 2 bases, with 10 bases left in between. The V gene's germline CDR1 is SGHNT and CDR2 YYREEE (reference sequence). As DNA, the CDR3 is TGTGCCAGCAGCCTCAGGGTGACTGGGGCCAACGTCCTGACTTTC. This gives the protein CASSLRVTGANVLTF.

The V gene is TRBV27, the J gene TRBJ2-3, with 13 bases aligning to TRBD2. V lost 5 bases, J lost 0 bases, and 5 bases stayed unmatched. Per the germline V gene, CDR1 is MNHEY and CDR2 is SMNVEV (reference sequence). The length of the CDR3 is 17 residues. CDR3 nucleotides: TGTGCCAGCAGTCACGGACTAGCGGGGGCTAGCACAGATACGCAGTATTTT. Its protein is CASSHGLAGASTDTQYF.

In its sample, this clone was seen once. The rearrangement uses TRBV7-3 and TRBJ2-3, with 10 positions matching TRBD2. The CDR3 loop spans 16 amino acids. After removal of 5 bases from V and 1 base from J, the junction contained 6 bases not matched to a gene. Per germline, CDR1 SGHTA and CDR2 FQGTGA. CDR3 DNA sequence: TGTGCCAGCAGCGCCGGGGGGACTAGCGGCACAGATACGCAGTATTTT. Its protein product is CASSAGGTSGTDTQYF.

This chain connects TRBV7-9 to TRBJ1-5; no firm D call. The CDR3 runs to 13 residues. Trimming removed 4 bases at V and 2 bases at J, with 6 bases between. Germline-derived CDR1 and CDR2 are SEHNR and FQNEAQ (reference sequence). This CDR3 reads CASSSLRNQPQHF. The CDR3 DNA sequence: TGTGCCAGCAGCTCCCTTCGCAATCAGCCCCAGCATTTT.